This T cell receptor beta chain was sequenced for a study of T cell responses to AZD1222 COVID-19 vaccine. TCRdb's copy holds only in-frame clones and misses some; the assay was immunoSEQ multiplex PCR. This table has under 150,000 clones, 70% to 90% appearing once. Germline loops: CDR1 SGHTA, CDR2 FQGTGA. V lost 6 bases and J lost 1, with 16 bases in between. The CDR3 sequence is 16 residues long. The rearrangement joins TRBV7-3 to TRBJ2-1; D not certain. Source: peripheral blood, taken 28 days after the second dose of the MenACWY control vaccine. The clonotype was recovered from an adult who received the MenACWY meningococcal vaccine as a control. The CDR3 loop reads CASSSVGLGSYNEQFF. The CDR3 nucleotides are TGTGCCAGCAGTTCGGTGGGGTTGGGGTCCTACAATGAGCAGTTCTTC. The full variable domain, its missing parts supplied by reference TRBV7-3 and TRBJ2-1, is GAGVSQTPSNKVTEKGKYVELRCDPISGHTALYWYRQSLGQGPEFLIYFQGTGAADDSGLPNDRFFAVRPEGSVSTLKIQRTERGDSAVYLCASSSVGLGSYNEQFFGPGTRLTVL.